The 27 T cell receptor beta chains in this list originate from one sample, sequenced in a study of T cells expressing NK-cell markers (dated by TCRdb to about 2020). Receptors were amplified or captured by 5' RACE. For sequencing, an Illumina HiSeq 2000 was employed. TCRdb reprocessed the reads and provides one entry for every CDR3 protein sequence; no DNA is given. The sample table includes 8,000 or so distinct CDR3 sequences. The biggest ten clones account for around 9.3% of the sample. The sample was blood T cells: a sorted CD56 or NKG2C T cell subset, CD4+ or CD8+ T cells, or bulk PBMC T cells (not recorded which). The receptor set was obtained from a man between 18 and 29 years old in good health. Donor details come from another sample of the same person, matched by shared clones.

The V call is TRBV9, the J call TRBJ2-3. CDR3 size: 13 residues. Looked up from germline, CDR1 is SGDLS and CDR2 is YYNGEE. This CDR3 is CASSVAGTDTQYF.

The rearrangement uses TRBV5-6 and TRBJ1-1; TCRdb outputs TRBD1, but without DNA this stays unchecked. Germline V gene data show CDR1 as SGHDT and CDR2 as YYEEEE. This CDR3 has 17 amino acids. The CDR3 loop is CASTTCPGGGLCTEAFF. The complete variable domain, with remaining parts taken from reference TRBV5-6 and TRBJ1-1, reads DAGVTQSPTHLIKTRGQQVTLRCSPKSGHDTVSWYQQALGQGPQFIFQYYEEEERQRGNFPDRFSGHQFPNYSSELNVNALLLGDSALYLCASTTCPGGGLCTEAFFGQGTRLTVV.

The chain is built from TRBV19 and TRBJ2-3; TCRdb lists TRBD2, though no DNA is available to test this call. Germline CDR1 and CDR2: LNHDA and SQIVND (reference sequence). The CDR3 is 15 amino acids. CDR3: CASSPSGRVTDTQYF.

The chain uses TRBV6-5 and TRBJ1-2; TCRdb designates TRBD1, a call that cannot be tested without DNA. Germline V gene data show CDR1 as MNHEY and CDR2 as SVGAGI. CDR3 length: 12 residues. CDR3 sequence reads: CASRSIGGGYTF.

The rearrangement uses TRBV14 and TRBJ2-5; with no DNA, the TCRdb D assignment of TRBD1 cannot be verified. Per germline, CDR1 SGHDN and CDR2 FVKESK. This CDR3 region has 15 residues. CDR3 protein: CASSPLLGAQETQYF.

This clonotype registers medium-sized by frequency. The CDR3 here is CASSFFLRSGGPQTGELFF. V gene TRBV7-9 combines with J gene TRBJ2-2; TCRdb lists TRBD2, though no DNA is available to test this call. This CDR3 has 19 amino acids. CDR1 is SEHNR, CDR2 FQNEAQ, per germline (reference sequence).

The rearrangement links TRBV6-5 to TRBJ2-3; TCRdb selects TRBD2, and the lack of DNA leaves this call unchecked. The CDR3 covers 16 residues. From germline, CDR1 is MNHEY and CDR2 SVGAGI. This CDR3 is CASSPTSGGFTDTQYF.

The CDR3 loop reads CASSDPGTSGRGSYNEQFF. The V call is TRBV11-1, the J call TRBJ2-1; TCRdb's D call of TRBD2 is untestable without DNA. The CDR3 loop spans 19 amino acids. Looked up from germline, CDR1 is SGHAT and CDR2 is FQDESV (reference sequence).

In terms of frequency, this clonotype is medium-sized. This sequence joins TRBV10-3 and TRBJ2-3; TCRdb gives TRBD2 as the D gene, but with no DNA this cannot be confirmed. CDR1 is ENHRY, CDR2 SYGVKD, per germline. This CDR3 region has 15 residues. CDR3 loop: CAIKDSGSPGYTQYF.

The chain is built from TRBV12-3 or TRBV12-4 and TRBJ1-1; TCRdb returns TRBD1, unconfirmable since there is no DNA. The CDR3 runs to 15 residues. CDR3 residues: CASSLVPPGNTEDFF.

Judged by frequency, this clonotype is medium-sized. CDR3 residues: CASSEGTSGIGYEQYF. The chain uses TRBV2 and TRBJ2-7; lacking DNA, the TRBD2 call made by TCRdb goes unchecked. Per the germline V gene, CDR1 is SNHLY and CDR2 is FYNNEI. The CDR3 covers 16 residues.

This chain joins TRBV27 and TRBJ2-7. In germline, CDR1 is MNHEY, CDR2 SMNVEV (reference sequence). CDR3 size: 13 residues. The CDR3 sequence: CASRIDLSYEQYF.

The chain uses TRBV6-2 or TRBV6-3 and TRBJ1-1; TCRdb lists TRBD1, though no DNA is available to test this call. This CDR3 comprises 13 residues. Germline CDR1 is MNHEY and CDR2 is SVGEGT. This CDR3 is CASIEQGVPEAFF.

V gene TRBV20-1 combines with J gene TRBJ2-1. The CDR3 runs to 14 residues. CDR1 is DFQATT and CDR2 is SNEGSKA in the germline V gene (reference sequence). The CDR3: CSASMPSSYNEQFF.

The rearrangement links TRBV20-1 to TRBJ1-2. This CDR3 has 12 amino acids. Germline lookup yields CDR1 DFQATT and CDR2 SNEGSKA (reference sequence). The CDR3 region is CSARILGTGYTF.

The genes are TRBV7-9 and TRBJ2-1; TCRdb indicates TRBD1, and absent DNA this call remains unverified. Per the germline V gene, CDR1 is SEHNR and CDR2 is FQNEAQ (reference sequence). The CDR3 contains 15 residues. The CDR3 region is CASSSGGTSYNEQFF.

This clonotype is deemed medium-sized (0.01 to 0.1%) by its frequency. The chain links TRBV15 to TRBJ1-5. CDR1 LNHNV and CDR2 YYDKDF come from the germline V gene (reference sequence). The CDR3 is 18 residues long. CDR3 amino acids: CATSRDSFRGSGNQPQHF.

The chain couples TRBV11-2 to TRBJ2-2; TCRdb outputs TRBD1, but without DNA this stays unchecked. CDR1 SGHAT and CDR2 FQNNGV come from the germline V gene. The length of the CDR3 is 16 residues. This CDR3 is CASSLAARGSTGELFF.

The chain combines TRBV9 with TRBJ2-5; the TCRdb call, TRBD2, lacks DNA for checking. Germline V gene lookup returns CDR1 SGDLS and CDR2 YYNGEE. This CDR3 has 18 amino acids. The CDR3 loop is CASSSLRVAGLPLETQYF.

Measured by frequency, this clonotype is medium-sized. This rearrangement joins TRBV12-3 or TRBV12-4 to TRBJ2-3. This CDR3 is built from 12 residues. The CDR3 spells CASSSQTDTQYF.

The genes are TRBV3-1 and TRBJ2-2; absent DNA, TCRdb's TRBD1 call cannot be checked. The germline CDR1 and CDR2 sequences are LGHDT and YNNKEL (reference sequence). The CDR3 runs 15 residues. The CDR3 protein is CASSHPPGRTGELFF.

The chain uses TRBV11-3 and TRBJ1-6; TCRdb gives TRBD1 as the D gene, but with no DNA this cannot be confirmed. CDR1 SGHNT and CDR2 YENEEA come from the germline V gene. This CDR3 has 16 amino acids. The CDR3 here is CASSYGQSSYNSPLHF.

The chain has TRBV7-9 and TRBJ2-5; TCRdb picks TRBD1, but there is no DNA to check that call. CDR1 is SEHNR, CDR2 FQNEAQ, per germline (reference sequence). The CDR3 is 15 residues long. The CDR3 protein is CASSLADTRGETQYF.

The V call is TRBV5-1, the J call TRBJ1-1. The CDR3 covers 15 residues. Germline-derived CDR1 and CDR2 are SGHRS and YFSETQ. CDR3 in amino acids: CASSLGRSINTEAFF.

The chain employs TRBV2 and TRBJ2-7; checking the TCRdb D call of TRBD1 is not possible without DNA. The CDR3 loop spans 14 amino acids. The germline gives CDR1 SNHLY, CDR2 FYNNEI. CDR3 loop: CASSPRDNHYEQYF.

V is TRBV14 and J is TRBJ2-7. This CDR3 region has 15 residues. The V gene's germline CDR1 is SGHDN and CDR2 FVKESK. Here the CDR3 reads CASSQGPIPHYEQYF.

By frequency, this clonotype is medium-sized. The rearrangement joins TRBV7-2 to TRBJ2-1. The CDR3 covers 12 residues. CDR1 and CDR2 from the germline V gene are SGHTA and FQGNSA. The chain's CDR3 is CASSLVLNEQFF.